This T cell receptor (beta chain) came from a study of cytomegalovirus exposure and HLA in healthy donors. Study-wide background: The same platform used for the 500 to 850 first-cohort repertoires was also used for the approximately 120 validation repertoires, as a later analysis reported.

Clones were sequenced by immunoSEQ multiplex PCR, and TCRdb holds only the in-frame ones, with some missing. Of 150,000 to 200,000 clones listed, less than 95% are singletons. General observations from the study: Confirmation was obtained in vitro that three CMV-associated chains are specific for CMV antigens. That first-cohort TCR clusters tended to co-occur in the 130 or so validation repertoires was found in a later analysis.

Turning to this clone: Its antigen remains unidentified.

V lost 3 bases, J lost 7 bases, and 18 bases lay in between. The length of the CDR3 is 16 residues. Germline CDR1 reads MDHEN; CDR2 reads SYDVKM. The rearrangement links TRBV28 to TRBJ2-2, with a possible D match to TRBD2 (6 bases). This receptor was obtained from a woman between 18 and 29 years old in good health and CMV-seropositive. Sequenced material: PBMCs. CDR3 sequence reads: CASSLLTGGIGGELFF. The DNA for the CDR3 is TGTGCCAGCAGTTTGCTTACGGGCGGGATCGGCGGGGAGCTGTTTTTT.